These 24 T cell receptor beta chains came from one sample sequenced in a study of chronic HIV infection and antiretroviral therapy. Each CDR3 protein is one row after TCRdb ran MiXCR on the 5' RACE reads. The table lists approximately 30,000 distinct CDR3 sequences, under 9.5% of them singletons. The sequenced sample was peripheral blood. The receptors come from an adult who had HIV and had not received antiretroviral therapy, or was an uninfected healthy control (not recorded which).

This clonotype was counted ten times or more. The V call is TRBV2, the J call TRBJ1-1; D might be TRBD1 (5 bases). In germline, CDR1 is SNHLY, CDR2 FYNNEI. The CDR3 loop spans 13 amino acids. The ends were cut back, 6 bases at V and 1 base at J, with 9 bases in the middle. CDR3 region: CASSPDTNTEAFF. As DNA, the CDR3 is TGTGCCAGCAGCCCGGACACGAACACTGAAGCTTTCTTT.

A word on this clonotype: Mismatch with germline at one junction end may stem from a read error. The gene calls are TRBV7-2 and TRBJ2-3; 8 nucleotides align to TRBD2. The V gene's germline CDR1 is SGHTA and CDR2 FQGNSA. The CDR3 is 16 residues long. This CDR3 is CAGSPLAGWGTDTQYF. Here the CDR3 DNA reads TGTGCCGGCAGCCCCCTAGCGGGTTGGGGCACAGATACGCAGTATTTT.

This clonotype was found a few times. The rearrangement links TRBV27 to TRBJ1-1; maybe TRBD1 (5 bases). Trimming left V 5 bases short and J 6 bases short, with 16 bases between. Germline values: CDR1 MNHEY, CDR2 SMNVEV (reference sequence). The CDR3 extends over 14 amino acids. The DNA for the CDR3 is TGTGCCAGCAGTGAGGGCCCGGGGGTTTCTGAAGCTTTCTTT. Translated: CASSEGPGVSEAFF.

In this sample, this clonotype turned up many times. The CDR3 region is CSVDGRGHTGANVLTF. The DNA of the CDR3 is TGCAGCGTTGACGGCAGGGGACACACTGGGGCCAACGTCCTGACTTTC. The chain combines TRBV29-1 with TRBJ2-6; the D gene is possibly TRBD1 (6 bases). V dropped 3 bases and J dropped 2 bases, with 14 bases sitting between them. The CDR3 is 16 amino acids. Germline V gene lookup returns CDR1 SQVTM and CDR2 ANQGSEA. Using reference TRBV29-1 and TRBJ2-6 for the parts outside the CDR3, the full variable domain is SAVISQKPSRDICQRGTSLTIQCQVDSQVTMMFWYRQQPGQSLTLIATANQGSEATYESGFVIDKFPISRPNLTFSTLTVSNMSPEDSSIYLCSVDGRGHTGANVLTFGAGSRLTVL.

This clonotype was recorded once. This chain joins TRBV6-5 and TRBJ1-2; 9 nucleotides align to TRBD1. The CDR3 sequence is 13 residues long. CDR1 and CDR2 (germline): MNHEY, SVGAGI. V shed 8 bases and J 5 bases; nucleotides not matched to a gene: 6. CDR3 protein: CASGPGTGYGYTF. In DNA form, the CDR3 reads TGTGCCAGCGGCCCCGGGACAGGGTATGGCTACACCTTC.

This clonotype appeared many times. Here the CDR3 DNA reads TGTGCCAGCAGTCCTCGGGGGGCTACCTACGAGCAGTACTTC. Protein: CASSPRGATYEQYF. The chain carries TRBV4-2 and TRBJ2-7; weak D call: TRBD2 (7 bases). The CDR3 runs to 14 residues. V gave up 6 bases and J gave up 2 bases, with 14 bases separating them. Germline lookup yields CDR1 LGHNA and CDR2 YNFKEQ.

The DNA of the CDR3 is TGCAGCGTTGTCACCCGCGAGCAGTACTTC. Its translation is CSVVTREQYF. The chain joins TRBV29-1 to TRBJ2-7; D ambiguous. CDR1 is SQVTM, CDR2 ANQGSEA, per germline. CDR3 length: 10 residues. V shed 4 bases and J shed 6 bases, with 7 bases lying between them.

This chain's CDR3 is CASSYSTDRAEKLFF. DNA for the CDR3: TGTGCCAGCAGTTACTCTACGGACAGGGCTGAAAAACTGTTTTTT. The V and J genes are TRBV6-2 or TRBV6-3 and TRBJ1-4, with 8 bases fitting TRBD1. The CDR3 loop spans 15 amino acids. Germline V gene lookup returns CDR1 MNHEY and CDR2 SVGEGT. Losses at the gene ends were 0 bases for V and 7 bases for J; bases not matched to a gene: 4.

As DNA, the CDR3 is TGTGCCAGCAGTTTAGCTCCGGGACAGGGTTCTGAAGCTTTCTTT. This sequence encodes CASSLAPGQGSEAFF. This chain uses TRBV12-3 or TRBV12-4 with TRBJ1-1; TRBD1 matches at 9 bases. V was pared by 0 bases and J by 6 bases, with 5 bases of the junction left unmatched. The CDR3 loop spans 15 amino acids.

The table lists this clonotype with many counts. The chain joins TRBV18 to TRBJ2-7; no firm D call. Deletions cut 5 bases from V and 7 bases from J, with 9 bases between. CDR3 length: 11 residues. Looked up from germline, CDR1 is KGHSH and CDR2 is LQKENI. CDR3 loop: CASSSKEEQYF. The CDR3 DNA follows: TGTGCCAGCTCATCGAAGGAGGAGCAGTACTTC.

This clonotype was seen at least ten times. V gene TRBV7-6 combines with J gene TRBJ1-4; D call uncertain. The CDR3 is 16 residues long. Germline V gives CDR1 SGHVS, CDR2 FNYEAQ. The V gene lost 2 bases and the J gene lost 7 bases, with 17 bases spanning the gap. CDR3 loop: CASSLSTGQGREKLFF. The CDR3 coding sequence is TGTGCCAGCAGCTTATCGACGGGTCAAGGGCGTGAAAAACTGTTTTTT.

There are many counts of this clonotype. J is TRBJ2-7 and V is TRBV28; 11 nucleotides agree with TRBD2. Germline CDR1 reads MDHEN; CDR2 reads SYDVKM. V lost 8 bases to trimming and J lost 5 bases; unmatched junction nucleotides: 11. This CDR3 has 15 amino acids. The CDR3 DNA is TGTGCCAGCCATAGTTTAGCGGGGGGGTTCCACGAGCAGTACTTC. Its protein product is CASHSLAGGFHEQYF.

This clonotype was recorded at least ten times. The chain uses TRBV2 and TRBJ1-1; tentative D call: TRBD1 (5 bases). This CDR3 has 13 residues. Trimming left V 6 bases short and J 1 base short, with 9 bases between. The germline V gene encodes CDR1 SNHLY and CDR2 FYNNEI. CDR3 region: CASRYDRNTEAFF. CDR3 nucleotide sequence: TGTGCCAGCAGATACGACAGGAACACTGAAGCTTTCTTT.

As to this clonotype: An end of the junction does not agree with germline; a read error may underlie this. The rearrangement links TRBV6-1 to TRBJ2-7; D possibly uses TRBD1 or TRBD2 (5 bases each). CDR3 size: 14 residues. Germline values: CDR1 MNHNS, CDR2 SASEGT. CDR3 in amino acids: CASSEAPAGTLPFF. The CDR3, as DNA: TGTGCCAGCAGTGAAGCTCCCGCCGGGACCCTCCCTTTCTTC.

In this sample, this clonotype turned up many times. Lacking the conserved final phenylalanine or tryptophan, this CDR3 likely reflects a read error. Because the CDR3's place on the DNA is in doubt, the DNA is left out and the CDR3 is given as listed by TCRdb. The chain carries TRBV5-1 and TRBJ1-2; the table calls TRBD1, which could not be checked here. CDR1 and CDR2 (germline): SGHRS, YFSETQ. The CDR3 length equals 15 residues, ends included. CDR3 protein: CASSPSGGQGTRTAL.

This clonotype was counted only a few times. J is TRBJ2-5 and V is TRBV29-1, with D unclear. CDR3 length: 14 residues. The ends were cut back, 0 bases at V and 0 bases at J, with 8 bases in the middle. Germline V gene sequence: CDR1 SQVTM, CDR2 ANQGSEA. CDR3 nucleotides: TGCAGCGTTGAAGATATCAAGGACCAAGAGACCCAGTACTTC. It yields the protein CSVEDIKDQETQYF.

In its sample, this clonotype was seen a few times. This chain joins TRBV5-1 and TRBJ2-7; tentative D call: TRBD1 (6 bases). V was trimmed by 0 bases and J by 6 bases, leaving 13 bases between them. The germline gives CDR1 SGHRS, CDR2 YFSETQ. The CDR3 is made up of 14 amino acids. CDR3 loop: CASSLETGIPEQYF. DNA for the CDR3: TGCGCCAGCAGCTTGGAGACAGGTATCCCCGAGCAGTACTTC.

This clonotype appeared many times. The chain recombines TRBV11-2 with TRBJ2-7; tentatively, D is TRBD1 or TRBD2 (5 bases each). With 5 bases removed from V and 0 bases from J, the gap between germline ends came to 14 bases. There are 15 residues in the CDR3. Germline-derived CDR1 and CDR2 are SGHAT and FQNNGV. CDR3 sequence (DNA): TGTGCCAGCAGCCCCCTCAAGGGGAGCTCCTACGAGCAGTACTTC. It encodes CASSPLKGSSYEQYF.

At least ten counts were recorded for this clonotype. The rearrangement joins TRBV29-1 to TRBJ2-3; 7 bases align to TRBD2. The germline CDR1 and CDR2 sequences are SQVTM and ANQGSEA. The CDR3 loop spans 13 amino acids. The V gene end was trimmed by 4 bases and the J gene end by 6 bases; junction bases not matched to a gene: 7. The CDR3 sequence: CSVGVAGGDTQYF. For the CDR3, the DNA is TGCAGCGTTGGAGTAGCGGGCGGGGATACGCAGTATTTT.

This clonotype occurred a few times. The J gene is TRBJ2-5, the V gene TRBV6-5; 8 bases align to TRBD2. Germline V CDR1 and CDR2: MNHEY, SVGAGI. Losses at the gene ends were 0 bases for V and 3 bases for J; bases not matched to a gene: 0. The CDR3 sequence is 14 residues long. The CDR3 nucleotides are TGTGCCAGCAGTTACTCGACTAGCGAAGAGACCCAGTACTTC. It translates to CASSYSTSEETQYF.

The chain is built from TRBV6-1 and TRBJ1-5, with D perhaps matching TRBD1 (5 bases). Trimming cost V 4 bases and J 0 bases, with 10 bases left between them. The germline gives CDR1 MNHNS, CDR2 SASEGT. The CDR3 sequence is 15 residues long. CDR3 nucleotides: TGTGCCAGCAGTGGACAGATAGATAGCAATCAGCCCCAGCATTTT. Its translation is CASSGQIDSNQPQHF.

The chain joins TRBV2 to TRBJ1-5; a weak D match, TRBD1 (5 bases). Trimming pared 4 bases from V and 7 bases from J, leaving 14 bases between. The CDR3 has 14 amino acids. Germline CDR1 is SNHLY and CDR2 is FYNNEI. CDR3 nucleotides: TGTGCCAGCAGTGGGCGGGGGTCGGAACAGCCCCAGCATTTT. It yields the protein CASSGRGSEQPQHF. Using reference TRBV2 and TRBJ1-5 for the parts outside the CDR3, the full variable domain is EPEVTQTPSHQVTQMGQEVILRCVPISNHLYFYWYRQILGQKVEFLVSFYNNEISEKSEIFDDQFSVERPDGSNFTLKIRSTKLEDSAMYFCASSGRGSEQPQHFGDGTRLSIL.

Worth noting for this clonotype: A much larger clone sits a single nucleotide away, making a read error possible. The rearrangement links TRBV12-5 to TRBJ2-1; weak D call: TRBD2 (5 bases). With 7 bases removed from V and 5 bases from J, the gap between germline ends came to 15 bases. From germline, CDR1 is LGHNT and CDR2 FRNRAP. The CDR3 loop spans 14 amino acids. The CDR3 bases are TGTGCTAGTGCCCCCGAGATAGCGAACAATGAGCAGTTCTTC. Encoded protein: CASAPEIANNEQFF.

This clonotype was seen only a few times. The V gene is TRBV28, the J gene TRBJ2-2, with D tentatively TRBD2 (6 bases). CDR3 length: 15 residues. Trimming cost V 3 bases and J 4 bases, with 12 bases left between them. Germline CDR1 reads MDHEN; CDR2 reads SYDVKM. The CDR3 sequence: CASSLGGLTTGELFF. In nucleotides, the CDR3 is TGTGCCAGCAGTTTGGGGGGACTCACCACCGGGGAGCTGTTTTTT.